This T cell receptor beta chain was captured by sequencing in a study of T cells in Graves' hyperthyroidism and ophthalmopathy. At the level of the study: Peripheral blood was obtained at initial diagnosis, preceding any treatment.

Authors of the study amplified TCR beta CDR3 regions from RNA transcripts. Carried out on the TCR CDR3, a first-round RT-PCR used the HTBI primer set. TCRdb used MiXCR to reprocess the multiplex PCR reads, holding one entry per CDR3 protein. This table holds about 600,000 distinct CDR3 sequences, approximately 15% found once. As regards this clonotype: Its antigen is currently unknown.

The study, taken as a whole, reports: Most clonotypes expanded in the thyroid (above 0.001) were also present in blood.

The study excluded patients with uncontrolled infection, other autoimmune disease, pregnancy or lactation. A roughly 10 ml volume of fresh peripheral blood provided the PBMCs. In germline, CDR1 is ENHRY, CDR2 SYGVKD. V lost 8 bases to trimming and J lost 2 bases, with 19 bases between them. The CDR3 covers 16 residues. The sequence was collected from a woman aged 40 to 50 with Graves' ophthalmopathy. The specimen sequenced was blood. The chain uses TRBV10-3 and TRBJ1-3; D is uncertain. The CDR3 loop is CAIRTKLDVAGNTIYF. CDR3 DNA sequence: TGTGCCATCCGGACCAAGTTGGACGTAGCTGGAAACACCATATATTTT.